This T cell receptor beta chain was profiled in a study of PD-1 blockade in classical Hodgkin lymphoma. The study's findings and limits: Healthy donors were reported to have higher baseline TCR diversity than newly diagnosed patients.

Germline V gene data show CDR1 as MDHEN and CDR2 as SYDVKM. The CDR3 is 14 residues long. V dropped 5 bases and J dropped 10 bases, with 18 bases sitting between them. This clone came up once. The target antigen is unknown. The time point: newly diagnosed, previously untreated cHL patient sample. Assay used: immunoSEQ multiplex PCR; TCRdb lists only in-frame clones, some missing. Found here are fewer than 40,000 clones, 85% to 95% of them singletons; the top ten hold 2% to 2.5%. What was sequenced was peripheral blood mononuclear cells (PBMCs). The rearrangement joins TRBV28 to TRBJ2-1, with D perhaps assigned TRBD1 or TRBD2 (5 bases each). The TCR was taken from a human donor with classical Hodgkin lymphoma. CDR3 residues: CASSPPGTTGEQFF. CDR3 nucleotide sequence: TGTGCCAGCAGTCCCCCGGGGACCACCGGGGAGCAGTTCTTC. Full variable domain (rest looked up from reference TRBV28 and TRBJ2-1): DVKVTQSSRYLVKRTGEKVFLECVQDMDHENMFWYRQDPGLGLRLIYFSYDVKMKEKGDIPEGYSVSREKKERFSLILESASTNQTSMYLCASSPPGTTGEQFFGPGTRLTVL.